This T cell receptor beta chain was recorded in a study of T-cell reconstitution after alpha-beta-depleted transplantation in children. Preparation of the TCRbeta library involved a method that used unique molecular identifiers. TCRdb analysed the PCR reads with MiXCR anew, one entry per CDR3 protein. The sample lists a few hundred thousand distinct CDR3 sequences, roughly 9% occurring once. The CDR3 sequence is 14 residues long. The germline V gene has CDR1 MNHNS and CDR2 SASEGT. The V and J ends lost 3 bases and 2 bases, in that order; junction bases with no gene match: 2. This clonotype was recorded many times.

This receptor was identified in a human donor who donated a stem cell graft to a child with acute lymphoblastic leukemia. The chain is built from TRBV6-1 and TRBJ1-2; the match to TRBD1 covers 8 bases. The starting material was PBMCs from the stem cell graft donor, obtained from the stem cell graft. The CDR3 DNA sequence: TGTGCCAGCAGTGAGGACAGGGTCAACTATGGCTACACCTTC. Translating gives CASSEDRVNYGYTF.